This is a list of T cell receptor beta chains from one sample in a study of T-cell reconstitution after alpha-beta-depleted transplantation in children. TCRdb processed the PCR reads anew with MiXCR; each CDR3 protein has one entry. Of around 93,000 distinct CDR3 sequences listed, 8% to 9% are singletons. The starting material was PBMCs from the stem cell graft donor, obtained from the stem cell graft. The receptors originated from a human donor who donated a stem cell graft to a child with congenital amegakaryocytic thrombocytopenia. Both conserved end residues are part of each CDR3. Fields, in order: D gene, clone size, J gene, V gene, CDR3 protein, CDR3 DNA. The D gene is left open where the match is weak. Where a row states a size, it is once, few, many or the class of an expanded clone; other rows omit it.

NA | many | TRBJ2-3 | TRBV7-2 | CASSFLVWGSEDTQYF | TGTGCCAGCAGCTTTTTGGTCTGGGGGAGCGAAGATACGCAGTATTTT
NA | many | TRBJ2-7 | TRBV3-1 | CASSLLSVAYEQYF | TGTGCCAGCAGCCTTCTGTCGGTGGCCTACGAGCAGTACTTC
NA | many | TRBJ2-2 | TRBV10-3 | CAIRPQTGENTGELFF | TGTGCCATCAGGCCGCAAACTGGGGAGAACACCGGGGAGCTGTTTTTT
NA | many | TRBJ2-1 | TRBV20-1 | CSARDPGLHNEQFF | TGCAGTGCTAGAGACCCCGGACTCCACAATGAGCAGTTCTTC
NA | few | TRBJ1-2 | TRBV7-9 | CASSSGVGGGSYGYTF | TGTGCCAGCAGCTCAGGGGTTGGGGGCGGCTCCTATGGCTACACCTTC
NA | many | TRBJ1-3 | TRBV6-5 | CASRPSDRSGNTIYF | TGTGCCAGCCGACCCAGTGACCGCTCTGGAAACACCATATATTTT
NA | NA | TRBJ1-5 | TRBV5-5 | CASSLQPGNSQPQHF | TGTGCCAGCAGCCTACAGCCAGGGAACAGTCAGCCCCAGCATTTT
NA | NA | TRBJ2-3 | TRBV5-1 | CASSLQSSTDTQYF | TGCGCCAGCAGCTTGCAATCTAGCACAGATACGCAGTATTTT
NA | many | TRBJ1-1 | TRBV29-1 | CSVEEGAGNTEAFF | TGCAGCGTCGAGGAGGGAGCGGGGAATACTGAAGCTTTCTTT
NA | once | TRBJ2-1 | TRBV10-3 | CAISEREISYNEQFF | TGTGCCATCAGTGAGCGGGAGATCTCCTACAATGAGCAGTTCTTC
NA | many | TRBJ2-3 | TRBV5-1 | CASSFSGVADTQYF | TGCGCCAGCAGCTTCTCTGGGGTCGCAGATACGCAGTATTTT
TRBD2 | many | TRBJ2-1 | TRBV5-1 | CASSLASGPSYNEQFF | TGCGCCAGCAGCTTGGCTAGCGGGCCCTCCTACAATGAGCAGTTCTTC
TRBD1 | many | TRBJ2-7 | TRBV20-1 | CSAREDRVFYEQYF | TGCAGTGCTAGAGAGGACAGGGTTTTCTACGAGCAGTACTTC
TRBD1 | many | TRBJ2-6 | TRBV28 | CASSATGQVASGANVLTF | TGTGCCAGCAGTGCTACGGGACAGGTGGCCTCTGGGGCCAACGTCCTGACTTTC
TRBD1 | many | TRBJ2-7 | TRBV20-1 | CSARDGTEYEQYF | TGCAGTGCTAGAGATGGGACAGAATACGAGCAGTACTTC
TRBD1 | many | TRBJ2-1 | TRBV20-1 | CSAWDRGNEQFF | TGCAGTGCCTGGGACAGGGGGAATGAGCAGTTCTTC
NA | few | TRBJ1-1 | TRBV20-1 | CRTGQSNTEAFF | TGCAGGACTGGACAGTCGAACACTGAAGCTTTCTTT
NA | many | TRBJ1-4 | TRBV20-1 | CSASDSRVNEKLFF | TGCAGTGCTAGTGATAGCAGAGTTAATGAAAAACTGTTTTTT
NA | few | TRBJ2-3 | TRBV19 | CASREQGSTDTQYF | TGTGCCAGTAGGGAACAGGGAAGCACAGATACGCAGTATTTT
NA | few | TRBJ1-2 | TRBV24-1 | CATSEGPRTGYTF | TGTGCCACCAGTGAGGGGCCGCGGACTGGCTACACCTTC
TRBD1 | few | TRBJ2-3 | TRBV5-1 | CASSGPGQASTDTQYF | TGCGCCAGCAGCGGACCGGGACAGGCAAGCACAGATACGCAGTATTTT